The 6 T cell receptor beta chains below all came from one sample that was sequenced in a study of regulatory T cells in long-lasting Graves disease. The sample's time point: newly diagnosed GD, antithyroid drugs for less than 3 months. TCR sequences were obtained from RNA taken from PBMCs. For TCR beta, libraries came from iRepertoire HTBI primers and Arm-PCR of CDR3 regions. TCRdb analysed the multiplex PCR reads with MiXCR anew, one entry per CDR3 protein. The sample lists 320,000 or so distinct CDR3 sequences; 18% were seen once. The sequencing here drew on peripheral blood mononuclear cells (PBMCs), taken at new diagnosis, from a patient treated with antithyroid drugs. These receptors were obtained from a female donor with Graves disease.

Only a few counts were recorded for this clonotype. Given a much more abundant clone one base away, this may be a read error. V is TRBV11-2 and J is TRBJ1-1, with a tentative D call TRBD1 (5 bases). CDR3 length equals 14 residues. Germline CDR1 reads SGHAT; CDR2 reads FQNNGV. Between the trimmed V and J ends, which lost 5 bases and 3 bases, there was a span of 13 bases. CDR3: CASSRHLGDTEAFF. CDR3 DNA: TGTGCCAGCAGCCGCCACCTAGGGGACACTGAAGCTTTCTTT.

CDR3: CASSLPVPGQGWETQYF. The CDR3, as DNA: TGTGCCAGCAGCTTACCTGTCCCGGGACAGGGTTGGGAGACCCAGTACTTC. V and J are TRBV7-9 and TRBJ2-5; 9 nucleotides match TRBD1. Germline V gene sequence: CDR1 SEHNR, CDR2 FQNEAQ (reference sequence). The CDR3 consists of 17 residues. Unmatched junction bases numbered 12, after V lost 2 bases and J lost 5 bases.

This clonotype has a count of ten or more. This chain joins TRBV12-3 or TRBV12-4 and TRBJ2-2; 13 nucleotides align to TRBD2. The CDR3 sequence is 17 residues long. The J segment lost 6 bases and the V segment lost 5 bases, leaving 9 bases of the junction unmatched. Here the CDR3 DNA reads TGTGCCAGCAGTCGGACTAGCGGGAGTGTGCATGCCGGGGAGCTGTTTTTT. Its protein is CASSRTSGSVHAGELFF.

This clonotype showed up many times. The CDR3 DNA reads as TGTGCCAGCAGTTTCGAGACAGGGGTGGACGAGCAGTACTTC. Residues: CASSFETGVDEQYF. The V call is TRBV28, the J call TRBJ2-7; TRBD1 matches at 8 bases. The ends lost 3 bases at V and 5 bases at J; junction bases unmatched: 6. This CDR3 is built from 14 residues. Germline V gene sequence: CDR1 MDHEN, CDR2 SYDVKM.

This clonotype was seen repeatedly, ten times or more. The genes are TRBV12-3 or TRBV12-4 and TRBJ2-2; 12 nucleotides line up with TRBD2. The V and J ends lost 6 bases and 2 bases, in that order; junction bases with no gene match: 7. This CDR3 comprises 17 residues. The CDR3 DNA is TGTGCCAGCAGCCCGACTAGCGGGAGAGTAAACACCGGGGAGCTGTTTTTT. This encodes CASSPTSGRVNTGELFF.

This clonotype was detected only a few times. V gene TRBV7-9 combines with J gene TRBJ1-5, with a possible D match to TRBD1 (5 bases). V was pared by 4 bases and J by 9 bases, with 16 bases between. This CDR3 region has 14 residues. The germline V gene encodes CDR1 SEHNR and CDR2 FQNEAQ (reference sequence). The CDR3 spells CASSSPGSPGPQHF. The DNA for the CDR3 is TGTGCCAGCAGCTCCCCAGGGTCCCCCGGGCCCCAGCATTTT.